Following are 14 T cell receptor beta chains from one sample sequenced in a study of OX40 agonist ivuxolimab in advanced cancers. Clones were sequenced by immunoSEQ multiplex PCR, and TCRdb holds only the in-frame ones, with some missing. The data show roughly 80,000 clones, with over 65% seen just once and 0.75% to 1% held by the top ten. The sequencing here drew on CD4+ or CD8+ T cells sorted from blood, taken in a trial of the OX40 agonist ivuxolimab. These receptors came from an adult with an advanced solid tumor such as melanoma, head and neck, liver or kidney cancer.

The gene calls are TRBV7-8 and TRBJ1-1; D is perhaps TRBD1 (6 bases). The CDR3 is 16 residues long. The V gene lost 4 bases and the J gene lost 5 bases, with 20 bases spanning the gap. CDR1 is SGHVS, CDR2 FQNEAQ, per germline. The CDR3, as DNA: TGTGCCAGCAGCTATAACGGGCACAGGGCGAGGACTGAAGCTTTCTTT. Translated, it gives CASSYNGHRARTEAFF.

The V gene is TRBV30, the J gene TRBJ1-4, with unresolved D. This CDR3 spans 13 amino acids. The germline gives CDR1 GTSNPN, CDR2 SVGIG (reference sequence). Trimming shortened V by 4 bases and J by 8 bases, and 14 bases separated the two germline ends. The CDR3 here is CAWTIRHSEKLFF. CDR3 nucleotide sequence: TGTGCCTGGACCATAAGGCATTCGGAAAAACTGTTTTTT.

V usage is TRBV4-1 and J usage is TRBJ1-5; D might be TRBD1 (5 bases). Germline CDR1 and CDR2: MGHRA and YSYEKL. The CDR3 is 17 amino acids. The V gene lost 5 bases and the J gene lost 5 bases, with 22 bases spanning the gap. CDR3 sequence (DNA): TGCGCCAGCAGCGCACTCCCCGGGGCCCTGGGCGATCAGCCCCAGCATTTT. It specifies CASSALPGALGDQPQHF.

V is TRBV5-1 and J is TRBJ1-1; 7 bases are a match to TRBD1. In germline, CDR1 is SGHRS, CDR2 YFSETQ. The ends lost 6 bases at V and 6 bases at J; junction bases unmatched: 14. This CDR3 is 15 amino acids long. CDR3 nucleotide sequence: TGCGCCAGCACCTTAAGAACAGGGGACGGGGCTGAAGCTTTCTTT. This translates into CASTLRTGDGAEAFF.

The V gene is TRBV5-1, the J gene TRBJ1-2; 7 positions agree with TRBD1. J lost 2 bases, V lost 2 bases, and 3 bases had no gene match. The CDR3 totals 14 residues. Germline lookup yields CDR1 SGHRS and CDR2 YFSETQ. The CDR3 DNA follows: TGCGCCAGCAGCTTCGGGGGACAGAACTATGGCTACACCTTC. Residues: CASSFGGQNYGYTF.

The chain employs TRBV5-4 and TRBJ2-7; TRBD1 matches at 7 bases. The germline V gene encodes CDR1 SGHNT and CDR2 YYREEE (reference sequence). J gave up 0 bases and V 1 base, and 4 bases lay outside the gene matches. The CDR3 is 15 residues long. CDR3 in amino acids: CASSLSRDSSYEQYF. The CDR3 DNA is TGTGCCAGCAGCTTGAGCCGGGACAGCTCCTACGAGCAGTACTTC.

The genes are TRBV30 and TRBJ2-7; the D gene is possibly TRBD1 (7 bases). Deletions cut 4 bases from V and 0 bases from J, with 16 bases between. CDR1 GTSNPN and CDR2 SVGIG come from the germline V gene (reference sequence). The CDR3 is 15 amino acids. The CDR3 sequence is CAWIKGGQSSYEQYF. CDR3 DNA: TGTGCCTGGATTAAGGGGGGACAGAGCTCCTACGAGCAGTACTTC.

This clone was counted once. The CDR3 spells CASSQVTYEQYF. As DNA, the CDR3 is TGTGCCAGCAGCCAGGTTACCTACGAGCAGTACTTC. V usage is TRBV7-8 and J usage is TRBJ2-7, with D unresolved. The V end lost 5 bases, the J end lost 2 bases, and 7 bases lay between the germline ends. Germline V lookup: CDR1 SGHVS, CDR2 FQNEAQ. There are 12 residues in the CDR3.

Only one count was recorded for this clone. The rearrangement joins TRBV11-2 to TRBJ2-7; D remains unclear. The CDR3 has 15 residues. Germline V gene sequence: CDR1 SGHAT, CDR2 FQNNGV. Trimming removed 0 bases at V and 3 bases at J, with 12 bases between. The CDR3, as DNA: TGTGCCAGCAGCTTAGACCCCAACGGCCGCTACGAGCAGTACTTC. Translated: CASSLDPNGRYEQYF. Looking up the rest from reference TRBV11-2 and TRBJ2-7 gives the full variable domain: EAGVAQSPRYKIIEKRQSVAFWCNPISGHATLYWYQQILGQGPKLLIQFQNNGVVDDSQLPKDRFSAERLKGVDSTLKIQPAKLEDSAVYLCASSLDPNGRYEQYFGPGTRLTVT.

The chain joins TRBV5-6 to TRBJ1-2; D is ambiguous. V lost 3 bases to trimming and J lost 3 bases, with 18 bases between them. CDR3 length equals 16 residues. The germline gives CDR1 SGHDT, CDR2 YYEEEE. The CDR3 sequence: CASSSRGGEIHYGYTF. The DNA for the CDR3 is TGTGCCAGCAGCTCCCGCGGCGGGGAAATTCACTATGGCTACACCTTC. The entire variable domain, with the rest obtained from reference TRBV5-6 and TRBJ1-2, is as follows: DAGVTQSPTHLIKTRGQQVTLRCSPKSGHDTVSWYQQALGQGPQFIFQYYEEEERQRGNFPDRFSGHQFPNYSSELNVNALLLGDSALYLCASSSRGGEIHYGYTFGSGTRLTVV.

The CDR3 here is CASRETDLHYGYTF. The CDR3 DNA follows: TGTGCCAGCAGGGAGACAGATCTCCACTATGGCTACACCTTC. This sequence joins TRBV6-1 and TRBJ1-2, with D possibly being TRBD1 (5 bases). V lost 6 bases to trimming and J lost 3 bases, with 14 bases between them. Per germline, CDR1 MNHNS and CDR2 SASEGT. This CDR3 contains 14 residues.

Here the CDR3 reads CASSLSPRDTNSGTQYF. For the CDR3, the DNA is TGCGCCAGCAGCTTGAGTCCACGGGACACAAACTCTGGGACGCAGTATTTT. The J gene is TRBJ2-3, the V gene TRBV5-1; D might be TRBD1 (6 bases). CDR1 is SGHRS, CDR2 YFSETQ, per germline. CDR3 size: 17 residues. V lost 1 base and J lost 9, with 24 bases in between. Looking up the rest from reference TRBV5-1 and TRBJ2-3 gives the full variable domain: KAGVTQTPRYLIKTRGQQVTLSCSPISGHRSVSWYQQTPGQGLQFLFEYFSETQRNKGNFPGRFSGRQFSNSRSEMNVSTLELGDSALYLCASSLSPRDTNSGTQYFGPGTRLTVL.

V usage is TRBV25-1 and J usage is TRBJ1-1; TRBD1 is a possible D gene (6 bases). The CDR3 is 13 residues long. CDR1 is MGHDK, CDR2 SYGVNS, per germline. Trimming took off 6 bases at V and 2 bases at J, with 10 bases between the two ends. The CDR3 is CASREDSNTEAFF. The CDR3 region has the DNA TGTGCCAGCAGGGAGGACAGCAACACTGAAGCTTTCTTT.

The chain joins TRBV6-5 to TRBJ1-5, with D perhaps TRBD1 (6 bases). Germline CDR1 and CDR2: MNHEY and SVGAGI. CDR3 length: 14 residues. V gave up 2 bases and J gave up 1 base, with 6 bases separating them. CDR3 DNA sequence: TGTGCCAGCAGTTACGGGGGCAGCAATCAGCCCCAGCATTTT. Its protein is CASSYGGSNQPQHF.